Listed below are T cell receptor beta chains from one sample, sequenced in a study of blood T cells in healthy people across ages. TCRdb passed the 5' RACE reads through MiXCR, listing each CDR3 protein once. Among about 930,000 distinct CDR3 sequences listed, almost 30% were seen once. These records were also assigned to another study, of T cells of mothers and their children.

Specimen: blood. The receptors stem from a woman aged 35 to 49 in good health. Both conserved end residues are trimmed from each CDR3. The D gene is left open where the match is weak. A clone size is listed for some rows: how often the clone was seen (once, few, many), or a class if it is expanded.

v_gene	d_gene	abundance	j_gene	CDR3aa
TRBV5-1	.	.	TRBJ2-1	ASSPKGGAYLSSYNEQF
TRBV5-1	.	.	TRBJ1-4	ASSSEQGFNEKLF
TRBV7-2	TRBD1	.	TRBJ1-5	ASSSTGLNNQPQH
TRBV20-1	.	many	TRBJ2-1	SARDPNEQF
TRBV7-2	.	many	TRBJ1-2	ASSAQGGYT
TRBV5-1	.	.	TRBJ1-1	ASSLAPGLQKGNTEAF
TRBV20-1	.	few	.	SARDLKGTGETQY
TRBV4-2	TRBD2	.	TRBJ2-1	ASSQDLAGNNEQF
TRBV7-2	TRBD1	.	TRBJ1-2	ASSLAGTDNYGYT
TRBV2	.	.	TRBJ1-2	ASSGNRANYGYT
TRBV24-1	TRBD1	many	TRBJ2-1	ATSDNGQGVMVLNEQF
TRBV20-1	.	many	TRBJ2-3	SAPSVEGATDTQY
TRBV27	.	.	TRBJ1-3	ASSLSRGLSGNTIY
TRBV27	TRBD1	few	TRBJ2-3	ASTPPGTGLNTQY
TRBV4-3	TRBD2	once	TRBJ2-1	ASSQELAGVDNEQF
TRBV27	.	few	TRBJ1-2	ASRETGPNYGYT
TRBV20-1	TRBD2	.	TRBJ2-4	SAIGGKGPNEQY
TRBV10-3	TRBD1	few	TRBJ2-1	AISPGQNYNEQF
TRBV6-1	.	.	TRBJ2-1	AGSGRPHGAYNERF
TRBV2	TRBD1	.	TRBJ1-4	ASQAGGREKLF
TRBV28	TRBD2	.	TRBJ2-1	ASRGVAGAFGDEQF
TRBV7-8	TRBD2	few	TRBJ2-5	ASSSSGGAKETQY
TRBV2	.	many	TRBJ2-4	ASTEAHLAKNIQY
TRBV5-1	.	.	TRBJ2-5	ASSLGRYQETQY
TRBV29-1	TRBD2	.	TRBJ2-1	SGKGTSGNNEQF
TRBV14	.	.	.	ASSQRSSYNEQY
TRBV2	.	many	TRBJ1-1	ASRAGWNTEAF
TRBV20-1	.	few	TRBJ2-1	SASSRGYNEQF
TRBV27	TRBD1	many	TRBJ2-1	ASSLTDRVGYNEQF
TRBV5-1	.	.	TRBJ2-3	ASSTGISTSTDTQY